Below, 15 T cell receptor beta chains from the same sample are listed, as sequenced in a study of OX40 agonist ivuxolimab in advanced cancers. Assay used: immunoSEQ multiplex PCR; TCRdb lists only in-frame clones, some missing. The sample has around 46,000 clones; roughly 90% are singletons. The material sequenced was CD4+ or CD8+ T cells sorted from blood, taken in a trial of the OX40 agonist ivuxolimab. All receptors derive from an adult with an advanced solid tumor such as melanoma, head and neck, liver or kidney cancer.

J is TRBJ2-7 and V is TRBV5-4; 8 nucleotides match TRBD1. This CDR3 has 14 residues. V was clipped by 2 bases and J by 0 bases; unmatched bases: 1. Germline CDR1 and CDR2: SGHNT and YYREEE (reference sequence). The CDR3 coding sequence is TGTGCCAGCAGCTTTACAGGGGGCTCCTACGAGCAGTACTTC. Protein sequence: CASSFTGGSYEQYF. The whole variable domain, filled in from reference TRBV5-4 and TRBJ2-7, reads ETGVTQSPTHLIKTRGQQVTLRCSSQSGHNTVSWYQQALGQGPQFIFQYYREEENGRGNFPPRFSGLQFPNYSSELNVNALELDDSALYLCASSFTGGSYEQYFGPGTRLTVT.

The rearrangement joins TRBV11-2 to TRBJ2-1, with a possible D match to TRBD2 (6 bases). V was shortened by 1 base and J by 8 bases, with 21 bases between the two germline ends. The CDR3 covers 17 residues. Germline CDR1 and CDR2: SGHAT and FQNNGV. CDR3 nucleotides: TGTGCCAGCAGCTTAGTAAATTGGGTCGGCAGGAGGGATGAGCAGTTCTTC. Its protein is CASSLVNWVGRRDEQFF.

For the CDR3, the DNA is TGTGCCAGCAGCGTAGCTGGACCCTTCACAGATACGCAGTATTTT. Amino acids: CASSVAGPFTDTQYF. The chain couples TRBV9 to TRBJ2-3; D gene uncertain. V lost 0 bases and J 2 bases, leaving 10 bases between the germline ends. The length of the CDR3 is 15 residues. Germline CDR1 SGDLS, CDR2 YYNGEE.

This clone was counted a few times. The CDR3 nucleotides read TGTGCCAGCAGCGGAGGGACGAACACTGAAGCTTTCTTT. Amino acid sequence: CASSGGTNTEAFF. The chain combines TRBV9 with TRBJ1-1; a weak D match, TRBD1 (5 bases). The germline V gene encodes CDR1 SGDLS and CDR2 YYNGEE. Trimming shortened V by 3 bases and J by 1 base, and 7 bases separated the two germline ends. The CDR3 has 13 residues.

This rearrangement joins TRBV4-1 to TRBJ2-1; perhaps D is TRBD1 or TRBD2 (6 bases each). The germline V gene encodes CDR1 MGHRA and CDR2 YSYEKL. This CDR3 is built from 14 residues. The V gene lost 4 bases and the J gene lost 9 bases, with 16 bases spanning the gap. The CDR3 loop is CASSLLEGGGEQFF. The CDR3 coding sequence is TGCGCCAGCAGCCTTCTGGAAGGGGGAGGTGAGCAGTTCTTC.

CDR3 region: CASSSPRGRTGELFF. CDR3 nucleotide sequence: TGTGCCAGCAGCTCCCCCCGCGGCCGCACCGGGGAGCTGTTTTTT. The genes are TRBV7-6 and TRBJ2-2, with unresolved D. The length of the CDR3 is 15 residues. Germline V gene data show CDR1 as SGHVS and CDR2 as FNYEAQ. The V gene lost 4 bases and the J gene lost 4 bases, with 13 bases spanning the gap.

This chain connects TRBV19 to TRBJ2-7; 10 bases are shared with TRBD2. V gave up 3 bases and J gave up 2 bases; unmatched junction bases: 4. Germline V gene data show CDR1 as LNHDA and CDR2 as SQIVND (reference sequence). The CDR3 extends over 15 amino acids. The CDR3: CASSMVLAGAYEQYF. CDR3 coding DNA: TGTGCCAGTAGTATGGTGCTAGCGGGGGCCTACGAGCAGTACTTC.

The chain links TRBV7-8 to TRBJ2-1, with 10 nucleotides matching TRBD2. The CDR3 consists of 17 residues. V dropped 0 bases and J dropped 3; count of bases not matched to a gene: 5. CDR1 and CDR2 from the germline V gene are SGHVS and FQNEAQ. The CDR3 DNA reads as TGTGCCAGCAGCTTAGCCACTAGCGGGGCGAGCTACAATGAGCAGTTCTTC. It translates to CASSLATSGASYNEQFF.

This chain uses TRBV2 with TRBJ2-2, with 8 bases lining up with TRBD1. Germline V CDR1 and CDR2: SNHLY, FYNNEI. J gave up 6 bases and V 3 bases, and 9 bases lay outside the gene matches. The CDR3 sequence is 16 residues long. CDR3 bases: TGTGCCAGCAGTGACCCTCGGACAGGGCTAGCCGGGGAGCTGTTTTTT. Its translation is CASSDPRTGLAGELFF.

The chain is built from TRBV27 and TRBJ2-1; D remains ambiguous. The ends were cut back, 3 bases at V and 7 bases at J, with 7 bases in the middle. CDR3 length: 12 residues. CDR1 and CDR2 (germline): MNHEY, SMNVEV (reference sequence). The CDR3 DNA reads as TGTGCCAGCAGTTTTATGGGGAATGAGCAGTTCTTC. Translated: CASSFMGNEQFF.

The chain links TRBV7-3 to TRBJ2-1; 11 bases map to TRBD2. Germline lookup yields CDR1 SGHTA and CDR2 FQGTGA. Trimming cost V 3 bases and J 8 bases; bases outside gene matches: 3. The CDR3 has 14 residues. The CDR3 here is CASSFSGGAYEQFF. The DNA of the CDR3 is TGTGCCAGCAGCTTTAGCGGGGGGGCCTATGAGCAGTTCTTC.

The rearrangement joins TRBV5-6 to TRBJ2-1; maybe TRBD1 (6 bases). Germline CDR1 is SGHDT and CDR2 is YYEEEE. The V end lost 2 bases, the J end lost 9 bases, and 15 bases lay between the germline ends. The CDR3 totals 14 residues. CDR3 DNA sequence: TGTGCCAGCAGCTTTGGGCTGGGGGCCCGTGAGCAGTTCTTC. Translating it yields CASSFGLGAREQFF.

This chain connects TRBV19 to TRBJ1-1; D unresolved. CDR1 and CDR2 (germline): LNHDA, SQIVND (reference sequence). V was pared by 2 bases and J by 5 bases, with 12 bases between. The CDR3 sequence is 14 residues long. The CDR3 region is CASSINEGYTEAFF. The CDR3 bases are TGTGCCAGTAGTATAAATGAGGGCTATACTGAAGCTTTCTTT.

The rearrangement uses TRBV4-3 and TRBJ2-7, with unresolved D. Germline V lookup: CDR1 LGHNA, CDR2 YSLEER. The CDR3 runs 13 residues. Deletions cut 0 bases from V and 3 bases from J, with 6 bases between. CDR3 amino acids: CASSQDRNYEQYF. The CDR3 DNA follows: TGCGCCAGCAGCCAAGATCGGAACTACGAGCAGTACTTC.

The chain combines TRBV19 with TRBJ2-6; the D gene is possibly TRBD1 (6 bases). Trimming shortened V by 9 bases and J by 0 bases, and 21 bases separated the two germline ends. The CDR3 totals 18 residues. The germline CDR1 and CDR2 sequences are LNHDA and SQIVND (reference sequence). CDR3 sequence: CASSPWDIPFSGANVLTF. CDR3 in DNA: TGTGCCAGCTCCCCATGGGACATCCCGTTCTCTGGGGCCAACGTCCTGACTTTC.